What follows are 25 T cell receptor beta chains derived from one specimen sequenced in a study of T cell responses to AZD1222 COVID-19 vaccine. Data came from immunoSEQ multiplex PCR; TCRdb stores just in-frame clones and leaves some out. The top ten hold roughly 2.8% of the sample, which has 95,000 or so clones, nearly 90% seen once. Sequenced material: peripheral blood, taken on day 0 of MenACWY control vaccination. The receptors were gathered from an adult in good health.

The chain has TRBV19 and TRBJ2-1, with 12 bases matching TRBD2. This CDR3 has 14 amino acids. Losses at the gene ends were 3 bases for V and 6 bases for J; bases not matched to a gene: 0. The germline gives CDR1 LNHDA, CDR2 SQIVND (reference sequence). CDR3 coding DNA: TGTGCCAGTAGTATGGGACTAGCGGGCAATGAGCAGTTCTTC. Its translation is CASSMGLAGNEQFF.

This chain links TRBV20-1 with TRBJ2-7; D is unclear. Germline-derived CDR1 and CDR2 are DFQATT and SNEGSKA (reference sequence). This CDR3 comprises 11 residues. The V and J ends lost 0 bases and 6 bases respectively, with 6 bases between them. CDR3 loop: CSARDRAEQYF. In DNA form, the CDR3 reads TGCAGTGCTAGAGATCGGGCCGAGCAGTACTTC.

The chain carries TRBV4-1 and TRBJ1-2, with 9 bases matching TRBD1. Trimming cost V 4 bases and J 7 bases; bases outside gene matches: 10. This CDR3 has 15 residues. Germline lookup yields CDR1 MGHRA and CDR2 YSYEKL. CDR3 loop: CASSPPGQGIVGYTF. DNA of the CDR3: TGCGCCAGCAGCCCCCCGGGACAGGGAATAGTTGGCTACACCTTC.

This chain joins TRBV5-6 and TRBJ2-5; the D gene is possibly TRBD1 (6 bases). The CDR3 sequence is 15 residues long. The germline gives CDR1 SGHDT, CDR2 YYEEEE. V lost 3 bases and J lost 3, with 15 bases in between. In DNA, the CDR3 is TGTGCCAGCAGCTCGTTCTGGGGGCGCGAAGAGACCCAGTACTTC. Protein sequence: CASSSFWGREETQYF.

The chain recombines TRBV6-5 with TRBJ1-2; D is ambiguous. Germline V gives CDR1 MNHEY, CDR2 SVGAGI. V lost 4 bases and J 4 bases, leaving 13 bases between the germline ends. The CDR3 length is 14 residues. The CDR3 is CASSSAGVGYGYTF. The CDR3 region has the DNA TGTGCCAGCAGTTCCGCAGGAGTGGGCTATGGCTACACCTTC.

DNA of the CDR3: TGTGCCAGCAGCCCGGAAGCAGGCTACTATGGCTACACCTTC. Protein sequence: CASSPEAGYYGYTF. The gene calls are TRBV7-9 and TRBJ1-2; D is uncertain. The V end was cut by 5 bases, the J end by 3 bases, with 13 bases between. This CDR3 comprises 14 residues. Germline V CDR1 and CDR2: SEHNR, FQNEAQ (reference sequence).

The chain combines TRBV4-1 with TRBJ1-2; tentative D call: TRBD1 (5 bases). Looked up from germline, CDR1 is MGHRA and CDR2 is YSYEKL. This CDR3 has 15 amino acids. The V end lost 0 bases, the J end lost 4 bases, and 12 bases lay between the germline ends. CDR3 bases: TGCGCCAGCAGCCAAGATGGCGACAGAATCTATGGCTACACCTTC. It codes for CASSQDGDRIYGYTF.

DNA of the CDR3: TGCGCCAGCAGCCCAGACCCCGGGACAGACACGGTCGAGCAGTACTTC. This sequence encodes CASSPDPGTDTVEQYF. The genes are TRBV5-1 and TRBJ2-7; 7 bases map to TRBD1. Germline trimming cut 4 bases from V and 6 bases from J; bases unmatched to any gene: 16. The CDR3 runs 16 residues. The V gene's germline CDR1 is SGHRS and CDR2 YFSETQ.

The chain employs TRBV5-1 and TRBJ1-2; D gene ambiguous. The CDR3 runs 14 residues. The germline V and J ends were trimmed by 0 bases and 14 bases, with 20 bases remaining between them. CDR1 is SGHRS, CDR2 YFSETQ, per germline. CDR3 bases: TGCGCCAGCAGCTTGGGGACGGGTTCTTACAGTTTAACCTTC. It codes for CASSLGTGSYSLTF.

This clone was seen only a few times. The chain couples TRBV5-5 to TRBJ1-5; D is unresolved. CDR3 length equals 15 residues. V lost 4 bases to trimming and J lost 5 bases, with 16 bases between them. Germline-derived CDR1 and CDR2 are SGHKS and YYEKEE (reference sequence). The CDR3 sequence: CASSDTWTGDQPQHF. For the CDR3, the DNA is TGTGCCAGCAGCGACACTTGGACCGGCGATCAGCCCCAGCATTTT.

This sequence joins TRBV18 and TRBJ2-2, with TRBD2 as a possible D gene (6 bases). Looked up from germline, CDR1 is KGHSH and CDR2 is LQKENI. This CDR3 is built from 14 residues. The germline V and J ends were trimmed by 1 base and 7 bases, with 10 bases remaining between them. The CDR3 nucleotides read TGTGCCAGCTCACCACTTAGGGAGGTCGGGGAGCTGTTTTTT. Translating gives CASSPLREVGELFF.

V and J are TRBV6-5 and TRBJ1-1; D is perhaps TRBD1 (6 bases). The germline V gene has CDR1 MNHEY and CDR2 SVGAGI. The CDR3 is made up of 13 amino acids. V gave up 3 bases and J gave up 6 bases, with 11 bases separating them. The CDR3, as DNA: TGTGCCAGCAGTTATGGGGGCTCCTCTGAAGCTTTCTTT. It translates to CASSYGGSSEAFF.

This chain uses TRBV6-2 or TRBV6-3 with TRBJ2-4, with 8 nucleotides matching TRBD1. V lost 2 bases and J lost 6; bases outside the gene matches: 3. The CDR3 is made up of 14 amino acids. CDR1 is MNHEY and CDR2 is SVGEGT in the germline V gene. The CDR3 spells CASSYQGARNIQYF. In nucleotides, the CDR3 is TGTGCCAGCAGTTACCAGGGGGCGAGAAACATTCAGTACTTC.

V usage is TRBV7-2 and J usage is TRBJ1-1; D not resolved. CDR1 is SGHTA and CDR2 is FQGNSA in the germline V gene. There are 15 residues in the CDR3. V lost 0 bases and J lost 0, with 8 bases in between. CDR3 DNA sequence: TGTGCCAGCAGCTTAGCGCTAGGAATGAACACTGAAGCTTTCTTT. Translated: CASSLALGMNTEAFF. Variable domain in full (rest from reference TRBV7-2 and TRBJ1-1): GAGVSQSPSNKVTEKGKDVELRCDPISGHTALYWYRQSLGQGLEFLIYFQGNSAPDKSGLPSDRFSAERTGGSVSTLTIQRTQQEDSAVYLCASSLALGMNTEAFFGQGTRLTVV.

In this sample, this clone turned up a few times. The chain joins TRBV7-9 to TRBJ2-5, with 12 bases matching TRBD2. Per germline, CDR1 SEHNR and CDR2 FQNEAQ (reference sequence). With V trimmed by 3 bases and J by 1 base, 9 bases remained unmatched. The CDR3 is 18 residues long. The CDR3 coding sequence is TGTGCCAGCAGCTTGGACCCTTCTAGCGGGGGGGCCCAAGAGACCCAGTACTTC. Protein product: CASSLDPSSGGAQETQYF.

The V call is TRBV4-1, the J call TRBJ1-1; 8 bases align to TRBD1. The CDR3 is 15 amino acids. Germline V gene sequence: CDR1 MGHRA, CDR2 YSYEKL. J gave up 5 bases and V 0 bases, and 5 bases lay outside the gene matches. The CDR3 loop is CASSQDQGAKTEAFF. CDR3 nucleotide sequence: TGCGCCAGCAGCCAAGATCAGGGGGCTAAGACTGAAGCTTTCTTT.

V and J are TRBV7-2 and TRBJ1-2; the D gene is possibly TRBD1 (6 bases). There are 15 residues in the CDR3. The V end was cut by 4 bases, the J end by 4 bases, with 16 bases between. The germline CDR1 and CDR2 sequences are SGHTA and FQGNSA. The CDR3 bases are TGTGCCAGCAGCTCGAAAGGGGGAGAGTCCTATGGCTACACCTTC. This gives the protein CASSSKGGESYGYTF.

The CDR3 DNA reads TGTGCCAGCAGCGAGATAACAGATACGCAGTATTTT. As protein: CASSEITDTQYF. V gene TRBV9 combines with J gene TRBJ2-3; no firm D call. Trimming removed 3 bases at V and 3 bases at J, with 5 bases between. Germline CDR1 is SGDLS and CDR2 is YYNGEE. The CDR3 extends over 12 amino acids.

The rearrangement links TRBV18 to TRBJ1-1; D remains unclear. Germline CDR1 is KGHSH and CDR2 is LQKENI. V lost 3 bases and J 5 bases, leaving 10 bases between the germline ends. The CDR3 is 13 residues long. CDR3 sequence reads: CASSPAGRTEAFF. The DNA for the CDR3 is TGTGCCAGCTCACCGGCAGGCCGGACTGAAGCTTTCTTT.

This clone was counted once. The chain uses TRBV5-1 and TRBJ2-5; 12 nucleotides agree with TRBD2. V dropped 7 bases and J dropped 4; count of bases not matched to a gene: 11. This CDR3 has 16 residues. Germline V gives CDR1 SGHRS, CDR2 YFSETQ. The CDR3 nucleotides read TGCGCCAGCTGTAGGACTAGCGGGGTCAGAGGAGAGACCCAGTACTTC. This codes for CASCRTSGVRGETQYF.

V usage is TRBV12-3 or TRBV12-4 and J usage is TRBJ1-3; D gene unclear. This CDR3 has 13 residues. V was trimmed by 11 bases and J by 0 bases, leaving 11 bases between them. The CDR3 spells CAGRPGSGNTIYF. The DNA for the CDR3 is TGTGCCGGCCGACCCGGCTCTGGAAACACCATATATTTT.

The CDR3 spells CATSVSFNTEAFF. CDR3 in DNA: TGTGCCACCAGCGTAAGTTTTAACACTGAAGCTTTCTTT. The chain has TRBV15 and TRBJ1-1, with D unresolved. The germline CDR1 and CDR2 sequences are LNHNV and YYDKDF (reference sequence). CDR3 length equals 13 residues. The V gene lost 5 bases and the J gene lost 2 bases, with 9 bases spanning the gap.

The chain carries TRBV5-1 and TRBJ2-5; 11 nucleotides line up with TRBD1. This CDR3 has 14 amino acids. The germline V gene has CDR1 SGHRS and CDR2 YFSETQ. The V segment lost 4 bases and the J segment 3 bases; nucleotides outside the gene matches: 2. CDR3 in amino acids: CASSMGQGEETQYF. The CDR3, as DNA: TGCGCCAGCAGCATGGGACAGGGGGAAGAGACCCAGTACTTC.

The chain recombines TRBV5-6 with TRBJ1-6, with TRBD1 matching 8 bases. The V segment lost 4 bases and the J segment 10 bases; nucleotides outside the gene matches: 7. Germline CDR1 reads SGHDT; CDR2 reads YYEEEE. CDR3 size: 14 residues. CDR3 coding DNA: TGTGCCAGCAGCCCGGGGACAGGCCGGTCACCCCTCCACTTT. Its protein product is CASSPGTGRSPLHF. The full variable domain, rest sourced from reference TRBV5-6 and TRBJ1-6, is DAGVTQSPTHLIKTRGQQVTLRCSPKSGHDTVSWYQQALGQGPQFIFQYYEEEERQRGNFPDRFSGHQFPNYSSELNVNALLLGDSALYLCASSPGTGRSPLHFGNGTRLTVT.

The chain employs TRBV12-5 and TRBJ2-7, with D maybe TRBD1 (6 bases). The germline V gene has CDR1 LGHNT and CDR2 FRNRAP. V lost 0 bases, J lost 4 bases, and 13 bases lay in between. The CDR3 consists of 15 residues. The CDR3 sequence is CASGLVLDSRYEQYF. The CDR3 nucleotides are TGTGCTAGTGGTTTGGTACTGGACAGTCGGTACGAGCAGTACTTC.